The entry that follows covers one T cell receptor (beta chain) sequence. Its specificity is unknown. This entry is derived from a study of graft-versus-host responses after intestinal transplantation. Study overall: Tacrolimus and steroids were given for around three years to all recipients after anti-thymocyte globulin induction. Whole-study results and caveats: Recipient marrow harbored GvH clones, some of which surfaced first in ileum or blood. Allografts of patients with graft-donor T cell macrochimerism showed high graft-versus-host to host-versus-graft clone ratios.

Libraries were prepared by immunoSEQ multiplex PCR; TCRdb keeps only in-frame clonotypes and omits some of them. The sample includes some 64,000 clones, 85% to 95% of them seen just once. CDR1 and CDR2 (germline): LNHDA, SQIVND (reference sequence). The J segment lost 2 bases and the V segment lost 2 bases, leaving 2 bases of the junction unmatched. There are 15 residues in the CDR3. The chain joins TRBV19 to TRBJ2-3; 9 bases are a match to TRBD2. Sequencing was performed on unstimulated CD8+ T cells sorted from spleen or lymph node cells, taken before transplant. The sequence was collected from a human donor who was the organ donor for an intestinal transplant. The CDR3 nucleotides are TGTGCCAGTAGTATACCTAGCGGGAACACAGATACGCAGTATTTT. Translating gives CASSIPSGNTDTQYF.